Listed below are T cell receptor beta chains from one sample, sequenced in a study of shared clonotypes between healthy human individuals. The assay was immunoSEQ multiplex PCR, and TCRdb's table has in-frame clones only and misses some. The sample yields around 1,900,000 clones, roughly 93% seen once. The sequenced sample consisted of naive CD8+ T cells from PBMCs. Every receptor here comes from a man between 18 and 35 years old in good health. Some clones in this sample may be carry-over from other donors' samples. Each CDR3 is given with its conserved first and last residue. The order of the fields is J gene, clone size, V gene, D gene, CDR3 protein, CDR3 DNA. The D gene is left open where the match is weak. Size is stated for part of the rows, as once, few or many counts, or as a class when the clone is expanded.

J gene: TRBJ1-1
clone size: few
V gene: TRBV2
D gene: NA
CDR3 protein: CASIRGNTEAFF
CDR3 DNA: TGTGCCAGCATTAGGGGTAACACTGAAGCTTTCTTT

J gene: TRBJ2-3
clone size: NA
V gene: TRBV13
D gene: NA
CDR3 protein: CASSSRGGGGTFTDTQYF
CDR3 DNA: TGTGCCAGCAGCTCCCGAGGGGGAGGAGGGACATTCACAGATACGCAGTATTTT

J gene: TRBJ2-7
clone size: NA
V gene: TRBV28
D gene: TRBD1
CDR3 protein: CASSRDREIYEQYF
CDR3 DNA: TGTGCCAGCAGTCGGGACAGAGAGATCTACGAGCAGTACTTC

J gene: TRBJ2-1
clone size: NA
V gene: TRBV6-6
D gene: NA
CDR3 protein: CASSYGGVFEQFF
CDR3 DNA: TGTGCCAGCAGTTACGGTGGGGTATTTGAGCAGTTCTTC

J gene: TRBJ2-2
clone size: NA
V gene: TRBV7-9
D gene: NA
CDR3 protein: CASSFGTVTGELFF
CDR3 DNA: TGTGCCAGCAGCTTTGGGACGGTCACCGGGGAGCTGTTTTTT

J gene: TRBJ1-2
clone size: NA
V gene: TRBV4-3
D gene: NA
CDR3 protein: CASSLKRWQIANYGYTF
CDR3 DNA: TGCGCCAGCAGCCTTAAGAGATGGCAGATAGCTAACTATGGCTACACCTTC

J gene: TRBJ1-3
clone size: once
V gene: TRBV7-8
D gene: NA
CDR3 protein: CASSLRLAGLSGNTIYF
CDR3 DNA: TGTGCCAGCAGCTTACGGCTGGCGGGTCTCTCTGGAAACACCATATATTTT

J gene: TRBJ1-5
clone size: NA
V gene: TRBV14
D gene: NA
CDR3 protein: CASSQVGAGDHYSNQPQHF
CDR3 DNA: TGTGCCAGCAGCCAAGTTGGGGCAGGGGACCATTATAGCAATCAGCCCCAGCATTTT

J gene: TRBJ1-5
clone size: NA
V gene: TRBV7-8
D gene: NA
CDR3 protein: CASSLPGEGQPQHF
CDR3 DNA: TGTGCCAGCAGCTTACCAGGTGAGGGTCAGCCCCAGCATTTT

J gene: TRBJ2-1
clone size: NA
V gene: TRBV7-6
D gene: TRBD2
CDR3 protein: CASSLVTSGSPYNEQFF
CDR3 DNA: TGTGCCAGCAGCTTAGTGACTAGCGGGAGTCCTTACAATGAGCAGTTCTTC

J gene: TRBJ2-7
clone size: NA
V gene: TRBV27
D gene: NA
CDR3 protein: CASSLAWTPYEQYF
CDR3 DNA: TGTGCCAGCAGTTTAGCCTGGACGCCCTACGAGCAGTACTTC

J gene: TRBJ1-5
clone size: NA
V gene: TRBV6-5
D gene: NA
CDR3 protein: CASSPGEEGQPQHF
CDR3 DNA: TGTGCCAGCAGCCCAGGGGAAGAAGGGCAGCCCCAGCATTTT

J gene: TRBJ1-1
clone size: NA
V gene: TRBV27
D gene: NA
CDR3 protein: CASSLSYRGYPEAFF
CDR3 DNA: TGTGCCAGCAGTTTATCGTATCGGGGTTACCCGGAAGCTTTCTTT